This T cell receptor beta chain was captured by sequencing in a study of Tregs in tolerant kidney transplant recipients. Measured with immunoSEQ multiplex PCR; TCRdb has only the in-frame clones, and not every one. The data hold under 95,000 clones, with about 91% observed a single time. This clone has only one observation. Thawed PBMCs were rested overnight at 37°C with 200 to 250 IU/ml IL-2 before regulatory T cell sorting. The sample was Tregs from blood, taken before the transplant. The sequence came from a human donor who received a combined kidney and bone marrow transplant.

The CDR3: CASSFEGGPFRELFF. DNA of the CDR3: TGTGCCAGCAGTTTTGAGGGAGGGCCTTTTAGGGAGCTGTTTTTT. The genes are TRBV27 and TRBJ2-2; the match to TRBD2 covers 7 bases. The CDR3 runs 15 residues. The germline gives CDR1 MNHEY, CDR2 SMNVEV (reference sequence). V was clipped by 3 bases and J by 9 bases; unmatched bases: 10.